Shown below are 28 T cell receptor beta chains from a single sample sequenced in a study of cytomegalovirus exposure and HLA in healthy donors. It was with 60 Vbeta and 13 Jbeta primers that the PCR ran. Here immunoSEQ multiplex PCR was the method, and the copy in TCRdb shows in-frame clones only, minus some. The sample has approximately 200,000 clones, about 80% seen once. Source material: PBMCs. Receptor source: a woman in her twenties or thirties in good health and CMV-seropositive.

The chain is built from TRBV27 and TRBJ1-1, with 7 bases aligning to TRBD1. CDR1 MNHEY and CDR2 SMNVEV come from the germline V gene (reference sequence). This CDR3 comprises 14 residues. V dropped 4 bases and J dropped 2; count of bases not matched to a gene: 4. CDR3 sequence reads: CASSSTGTNTEAFF. Written as DNA, the CDR3 is TGTGCCAGCAGTTCGACAGGGACCAACACTGAAGCTTTCTTT.

The chain links TRBV5-6 to TRBJ1-1; 7 bases map to TRBD1. This CDR3 is built from 13 residues. Germline V gene sequence: CDR1 SGHDT, CDR2 YYEEEE. V lost 4 bases and J lost 4; bases outside the gene matches: 4. The CDR3 DNA follows: TGTGCCAGCAGCCTTCAGGGGGGCACTGAAGCTTTCTTT. This sequence encodes CASSLQGGTEAFF.

The V gene is TRBV19, the J gene TRBJ1-5; D is possibly TRBD1 (5 bases). CDR1 and CDR2 from the germline V gene are LNHDA and SQIVND (reference sequence). The CDR3 is 15 amino acids. With 3 bases removed from V and 0 bases from J, the gap between germline ends came to 9 bases. CDR3 protein: CASSIAGYSNQPQHF. In DNA, the CDR3 is TGTGCCAGTAGTATCGCAGGGTATAGCAATCAGCCCCAGCATTTT.

This clone was seen a single time. The chain is built from TRBV7-6 and TRBJ1-6; 8 nucleotides align to TRBD1. The germline gives CDR1 SGHVS, CDR2 FNYEAQ. This CDR3 is built from 16 residues. V dropped 3 bases and J dropped 7; count of bases not matched to a gene: 8. The CDR3 loop is CASSLDRQGMNSPLHF. CDR3 sequence (DNA): TGTGCCAGCAGCTTGGATCGACAGGGGATGAATTCACCCCTCCACTTT.

The chain couples TRBV5-4 to TRBJ1-2; 8 positions agree with TRBD1. J lost 0 bases, V lost 5 bases, and 3 bases had no gene match. In germline, CDR1 is SGHNT, CDR2 YYREEE (reference sequence). CDR3 length: 14 residues. The CDR3 DNA follows: TGTGCCAGCAGTTCACAGGGGGCTAACTATGGCTACACCTTC. Translated: CASSSQGANYGYTF.

J is TRBJ2-1 and V is TRBV4-1; a possible D gene is TRBD2 (6 bases). V lost 1 base and J 0 bases, leaving 13 bases between the germline ends. This CDR3 region has 17 residues. Germline lookup yields CDR1 MGHRA and CDR2 YSYEKL. The DNA for the CDR3 is TGCGCCAGCAGCCAAGGGCCCGGGGGAACCTCCTACAATGAGCAGTTCTTC. Residues: CASSQGPGGTSYNEQFF.

The rearrangement links TRBV4-3 to TRBJ1-4, with TRBD1 matching over 8 bases. Trimming at V came to 4 bases and at J to 8 bases, leaving 6 bases not matched to a gene. Per germline, CDR1 LGHNA and CDR2 YSLEER. This CDR3 contains 14 residues. In DNA, the CDR3 is TGCGCCAGCAGCCCAGACAGGGGAAGCGAAAAACTGTTTTTT. Translation gives CASSPDRGSEKLFF.

This sequence joins TRBV19 and TRBJ2-3; the match to TRBD2 covers 8 bases. V gave up 2 bases and J gave up 0 bases; unmatched junction bases: 4. Germline V gene sequence: CDR1 LNHDA, CDR2 SQIVND (reference sequence). The CDR3 covers 16 residues. The CDR3 region is CASSIKLADSTDTQYF. CDR3 DNA: TGTGCCAGTAGTATAAAACTAGCGGATAGCACAGATACGCAGTATTTT.

This clone was found once. The gene calls are TRBV14 and TRBJ1-1; a possible D gene is TRBD1 (6 bases). V was pared by 4 bases and J by 4 bases, with 10 bases between. The CDR3 contains 13 residues. Germline-derived CDR1 and CDR2 are SGHDN and FVKESK. The CDR3, as DNA: TGTGCCAGCAGCCTTACAGGGTCCACTGAAGCTTTCTTT. Translation gives CASSLTGSTEAFF.

The CDR3 nucleotides read TGTGCTAGTGGTTTGGGTCTTGCGGGACTGAGGGGTGAAGGCTACACCTTC. It encodes CASGLGLAGLRGEGYTF. The V call is TRBV12-5, the J call TRBJ1-2; D is possibly TRBD1 (5 bases). Trimming cost V 1 base and J 8 bases, with 23 bases left between them. The CDR3 consists of 17 residues. The germline gives CDR1 LGHNT, CDR2 FRNRAP.

This clone turned up a few times. This chain joins TRBV9 and TRBJ2-3, with D perhaps TRBD1 (5 bases). CDR1 is SGDLS, CDR2 YYNGEE, per germline. CDR3 length equals 14 residues. Trimming stripped 0 bases from V and 5 bases from J, with 10 bases between. CDR3 sequence: CASSVAGQGDTQYF. CDR3 sequence (DNA): TGTGCCAGCAGCGTAGCCGGCCAGGGAGATACGCAGTATTTT.

This sequence joins TRBV18 and TRBJ1-1, with 8 bases lining up with TRBD1. The CDR3 covers 12 residues. Germline CDR1 KGHSH, CDR2 LQKENI. V lost 2 bases and J lost 7; bases outside the gene matches: 0. DNA of the CDR3: TGTGCCAGCTCACCAGGACAGGGTGAAGCTTTCTTT. Its protein is CASSPGQGEAFF.

For this clone: A far larger clone is a single base away, which makes a read error likely. The rearrangement joins TRBV4-3 to TRBJ2-4; the match to TRBD1 covers 11 bases. The CDR3 totals 16 residues. Germline CDR1 LGHNA, CDR2 YSLEER. This CDR3 is CARSQDTGTGGNIQYF. CDR3 DNA: TGCGCCCGCAGCCAAGACACCGGGACAGGGGGAAACATTCAGTACTTC.

The V and J genes are TRBV5-6 and TRBJ2-3; TRBD1 might be the D (5 bases). Between the trimmed V and J ends, which lost 2 bases and 8 bases, there was a span of 15 bases. This CDR3 is built from 14 residues. Germline CDR1 SGHDT, CDR2 YYEEEE. In DNA, the CDR3 is TGTGCCAGCAGCTTCGACCCGGCTCAGGGTACGCAGTATTTT. The encoded protein is CASSFDPAQGTQYF.

The rearrangement joins TRBV6-6 to TRBJ2-5, with 8 bases identical to TRBD1. CDR1 is MNHNY and CDR2 is SVGAGI in the germline V gene (reference sequence). CDR3 size: 14 residues. The V and J ends lost 2 bases and 5 bases, in that order; junction bases with no gene match: 4. The CDR3 DNA reads as TGTGCCAGCAGTTACGGGACAGGCGTGGAGACCCAGTACTTC. It specifies CASSYGTGVETQYF.

The gene calls are TRBV7-2 and TRBJ2-5; D is unclear. Trimming removed 5 bases from V and 5 bases from J, with 12 bases in between. The CDR3 length is 13 residues. Per the germline V gene, CDR1 is SGHTA and CDR2 is FQGNSA. CDR3 sequence: CASSPSPLETQYF. The CDR3 DNA is TGTGCCAGCAGCCCCAGTCCTTTGGAGACCCAGTACTTC.

V usage is TRBV9 and J usage is TRBJ1-3; D uncertain. Trimming stripped 4 bases from V and 1 base from J, with 12 bases between. The germline V gene encodes CDR1 SGDLS and CDR2 YYNGEE. CDR3 length: 15 amino acids. CDR3 amino acids: CASSTRGFSGNTIYF. As DNA, the CDR3 is TGTGCCAGCAGCACCCGAGGGTTTTCTGGAAACACCATATATTTT. The full variable domain, completed using reference TRBV9 and TRBJ1-3, is DSGVTQTPKHLITATGQRVTLRCSPRSGDLSVYWYQQSLDQGLQFLIQYYNGEERAKGNILERFSAQQFPDLHSELNLSSLELGDSALYFCASSTRGFSGNTIYFGEGSWLTVV.

The chain is built from TRBV28 and TRBJ2-7; 11 nucleotides agree with TRBD2. V lost 8 bases, J lost 3 bases, and 12 bases stayed unmatched. The CDR3 is 16 amino acids. Germline CDR1 and CDR2: MDHEN and SYDVKM. CDR3 sequence (DNA): TGTGCCAGCTCTGGACAGGGGACTAGCGGAGACTACGAGCAGTACTTC. Encoded protein: CASSGQGTSGDYEQYF.

A few counts support this clone. The genes are TRBV18 and TRBJ1-2; D gene ambiguous. V shed 5 bases and J shed 5 bases, with 9 bases lying between them. Germline CDR1 KGHSH, CDR2 LQKENI. The CDR3 spans 12 residues. Here the CDR3 DNA reads TGTGCCAGCTCAGGCTCGTTTTATGGCTACACCTTC. Translating gives CASSGSFYGYTF.

The V gene is TRBV7-7, the J gene TRBJ2-7; D possibly corresponds to TRBD1 (5 bases). V lost 1 base and J lost 3, with 10 bases in between. Looked up from germline, CDR1 is SSHAT and CDR2 is FNYEAQ (reference sequence). This CDR3 region has 14 residues. CDR3 region: CASSLGEQDYEQYF. DNA for the CDR3: TGTGCCAGCAGCTTAGGGGAACAGGACTACGAGCAGTACTTC.

This sequence joins TRBV7-9 and TRBJ2-5; 8 bases are a match to TRBD2. The CDR3 spans 15 residues. J lost 4 bases, V lost 0 bases, and 4 bases had no gene match. Germline-derived CDR1 and CDR2 are SEHNR and FQNEAQ (reference sequence). The CDR3: CASSLAGRAGETQYF. CDR3 coding DNA: TGTGCCAGCAGCTTAGCCGGGAGGGCCGGAGAGACCCAGTACTTC.

This clone came up a few times. The gene calls are TRBV15 and TRBJ2-3; the match to TRBD1 covers 7 bases. The trim removed 3 bases at V and 2 bases at J, leaving 8 bases unmatched. Germline values: CDR1 LNHNV, CDR2 YYDKDF (reference sequence). This CDR3 is built from 16 residues. The CDR3 here is CATSRDRQGPTDTQYF. In nucleotides, the CDR3 is TGTGCCACCAGCAGGGACCGACAGGGACCCACAGATACGCAGTATTTT.

J is TRBJ2-7 and V is TRBV5-5; possible D gene TRBD2, 6 bases. The V gene lost 4 bases and the J gene lost 6 bases, with 17 bases spanning the gap. Germline-derived CDR1 and CDR2 are SGHKS and YYEKEE (reference sequence). CDR3 size: 14 residues. CDR3 protein: CASSLWEAGVEQYF. CDR3 DNA: TGTGCCAGCAGCCTGTGGGAGGCCGGGGTCGAGCAGTACTTC.

This clone was recorded only once. The chain uses TRBV7-2 and TRBJ2-7; 9 positions match TRBD1. This CDR3 is built from 16 residues. In germline, CDR1 is SGHTA, CDR2 FQGNSA. Trimming removed 5 bases from V and 3 bases from J; junction bases left unmatched: 11. This chain's CDR3 is CASSTAPGTGSYEQYF. CDR3 nucleotide sequence: TGTGCCAGCAGCACAGCGCCCGGGACAGGGAGCTACGAGCAGTACTTC.

This chain links TRBV15 with TRBJ1-2, with a weak D call TRBD1 (5 bases). The germline CDR1 and CDR2 sequences are LNHNV and YYDKDF (reference sequence). This CDR3 is 18 amino acids long. V lost 0 bases, J lost 4 bases, and 21 bases lay in between. CDR3: CATSRDLRGPPPFYGYTF. In DNA form, the CDR3 reads TGTGCCACCAGCAGAGATCTGCGGGGACCACCGCCATTCTATGGCTACACCTTC.

The chain carries TRBV9 and TRBJ2-1, with D tentatively TRBD2 (6 bases). V lost 4 bases, J lost 11 bases, and 22 bases lay in between. Germline V gene data show CDR1 as SGDLS and CDR2 as YYNGEE. CDR3 length equals 15 residues. The CDR3 region is CASSPNHLERVQQFF. The CDR3 DNA reads as TGTGCCAGCAGCCCTAACCACCTGGAGCGGGTCCAGCAGTTCTTC.

In DNA, the CDR3 is TGTGCCAGCAGCTTGTCAGGCGCCTCCTCTGGGGCCAACGTCCTGACTTTC. It codes for CASSLSGASSGANVLTF. The chain combines TRBV11-3 with TRBJ2-6; D ambiguous. V lost 3 bases to trimming and J lost 0 bases, with 12 bases between them. The germline V gene has CDR1 SGHNT and CDR2 YENEEA. CDR3 length: 17 residues. Supplemented by reference TRBV11-3 and TRBJ2-6, the full variable domain reads EAGVVQSPRYKIIEKKQPVAFWCNPISGHNTLYWYLQNLGQGPELLIRYENEEAVDDSQLPKDRFSAERLKGVDSTLKIQPAELGDSAVYLCASSLSGASSGANVLTFGAGSRLTVL.

This chain uses TRBV12-2 with TRBJ2-1; the table's TRBD2 call for D was not verified on the DNA. TRBV12-2 is a pseudogene. The CDR3 runs to 16 residues. The CDR3: CASRPHDERPPNEQFF. The CDR3 region has the DNA TGTGCAAGTCGCCCCCACGACGAGCGGCCCCCCAATGAGCAGTTCTTC.